This is a list of T cell receptor beta chains from one sample in a study of T cells expressing NK-cell markers. Following a re-call of the 5' RACE reads, TCRdb has one entry per CDR3 protein and lacks DNA. This sample's table has 400,000 to 450,000 distinct CDR3 sequences. Sequenced material: blood T cells: a sorted CD56 or NKG2C T cell subset, CD4+ or CD8+ T cells, or bulk PBMC T cells (not recorded which). These receptors were obtained from a woman between 18 and 70 years old in good health. Each CDR3 is given with its conserved first and last residue. Each record gives: J gene, clone size, V gene, CDR3 protein. Not every row has a clone size; where given, it reads once, few, many or a size class.

>TRBJ1-5|.|TRBV20-1
CSARVMAGEGQPQHF
>TRBJ2-1|.|TRBV6-2/TRBV6-3
CASRPRTRLNNEQFF
>TRBJ2-2|.|TRBV7-2
CASSSDRGRELFF
>TRBJ2-2|.|TRBV20-1
CSARGMGGPPGELFF
>TRBJ2-5|medium-sized|TRBV20-1
CSARPPTQETQYF
>TRBJ2-6|.|TRBV7-2
CASGLRTVGSGANVLTF
>TRBJ2-3|.|TRBV5-1
CASSIDRETSTDTQYF
>TRBJ2-2|.|TRBV7-3
CASSVYTGELFF
>TRBJ2-1|.|TRBV4-2
CASGSGGTSGDNEQFF
>TRBJ1-5|.|TRBV6-4
CASIRTRGYSNQPQHF
>TRBJ1-1|.|TRBV6-1
CASSGREGARVRTEAFF
>TRBJ2-5|.|TRBV20-1
CSARGTGTQYF
>TRBJ1-3|.|TRBV6-5
CASSYWSWGISGNTIYF
>TRBJ2-1|.|TRBV20-1
CSAREIKGSLHNEQFF
>TRBJ2-1|.|TRBV11-2
CASSSSGWAYNEQFF
>TRBJ2-5|.|TRBV20-1
CSARDPGGTPETQYF
>TRBJ2-5|.|TRBV24-1
CATSDPGQEAETQYF
>TRBJ2-1|.|TRBV5-5
CASSWDRDNKNEQFF
>TRBJ2-1|.|TRBV29-1
CSVRTSGGSSYNEQFF
>TRBJ2-3|.|TRBV11-1
CASSPPFRLARRTDTQYF
>TRBJ2-3|.|TRBV5-6
CASSLTGGPGDTQYF
>TRBJ1-3|.|TRBV12-3/TRBV12-4
CATLDRVGNTIYF
>TRBJ2-1|.|TRBV6-2/TRBV6-3
CASTAPGASYNEQFF
>TRBJ2-1|.|TRBV20-1
CSAPPPSGTYRSYNEQFF
>TRBJ2-1|.|TRBV4-3
CASSQAASREYNEQFF
>TRBJ1-2|.|TRBV29-1
CSADLTGPSNYGYTF
>TRBJ2-3|.|TRBV18
CASYAGEVPDTQYF
>TRBJ2-2|.|TRBV10-1
CASSEGMFGQGSTGELFF
>TRBJ2-1|.|TRBV20-1
CSARGGRLANYNEQFF
>TRBJ2-5|.|TRBV5-1
CASSLSAYQETQYF
>TRBJ2-2|.|TRBV7-2
CASSSRQGATGELFF
>TRBJ2-3|.|TRBV20-1
CSARDPLAGRYTDTQYF
>TRBJ2-1|.|TRBV12-3/TRBV12-4
CASSLGGLAGAYNEQFF
>TRBJ1-4|.|TRBV20-1
CSDRAPEGKLFF
>TRBJ1-1|.|TRBV5-5
CASSLPEANTEAFF
>TRBJ2-1|.|TRBV6-1
CASRRTSSYNEQFF
>TRBJ2-5|.|TRBV18
CASSPLGQRQETQYF
>TRBJ1-1|.|TRBV24-1
CATSEPTGNTEAFF
>TRBJ2-3|.|TRBV20-1
CSARSPGRDSTDTQYF
>TRBJ2-1|.|TRBV11-2
CASSPRGALPYNEQFF
>TRBJ1-1|.|TRBV5-1
CASSLRGGKDEAFF
>TRBJ2-3|.|TRBV14
CASSQDPGGATDTQYF
>TRBJ2-2|.|TRBV9
CASSRAGVNTGELFF
>TRBJ1-2|.|TRBV12-3/TRBV12-4
CASSLVAGGLHYGYTF
>TRBJ1-5|.|TRBV12-3/TRBV12-4
CASRPRVGGNQPQHF
>TRBJ1-2|.|TRBV5-1
CASSLAEVNYGYTF
>TRBJ2-7|.|TRBV24-1
CATSDSSGAYEQYF
>TRBJ2-1|.|TRBV6-1
CASSPQGAIIHEQFF
>TRBJ2-1|.|TRBV5-5
CASSLVASGATYNEQFF
>TRBJ2-2|.|TRBV9
CASSLSDESTGELFF
>TRBJ1-6|.|TRBV12-3/TRBV12-4
CASSSTRDRGVGLYSPLHF
>TRBJ2-3|.|TRBV6-1
CASSENFLAGVQDTQYF